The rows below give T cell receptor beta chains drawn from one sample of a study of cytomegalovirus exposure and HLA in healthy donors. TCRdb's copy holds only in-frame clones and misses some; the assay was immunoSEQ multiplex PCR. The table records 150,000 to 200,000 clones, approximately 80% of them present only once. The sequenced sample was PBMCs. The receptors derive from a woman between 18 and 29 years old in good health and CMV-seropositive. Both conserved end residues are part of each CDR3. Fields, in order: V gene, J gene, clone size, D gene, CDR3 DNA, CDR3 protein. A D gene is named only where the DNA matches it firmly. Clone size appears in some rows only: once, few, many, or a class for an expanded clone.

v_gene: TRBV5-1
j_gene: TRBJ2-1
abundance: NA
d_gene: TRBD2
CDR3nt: TGCGCCAGCAGAACTCCGGGACTAGCGTCTTCCTACAATGAGCAGTTCTTC
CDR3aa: CASRTPGLASSYNEQFF

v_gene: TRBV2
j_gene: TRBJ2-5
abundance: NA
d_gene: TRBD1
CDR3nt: TGTGCCAGCAGTGACGACAGGGGAGAGACCCAGTACTTC
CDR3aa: CASSDDRGETQYF

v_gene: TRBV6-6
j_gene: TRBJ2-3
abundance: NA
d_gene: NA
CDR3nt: TGTGCCAGCAGGGGATATAGCGGAGATACGCAGTATTTT
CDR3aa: CASRGYSGDTQYF

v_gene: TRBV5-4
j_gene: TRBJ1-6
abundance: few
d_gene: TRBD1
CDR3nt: TGTGCCAGCAGCCGCCGGGACAGTAATTCACCCCTCCACTTT
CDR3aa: CASSRRDSNSPLHF

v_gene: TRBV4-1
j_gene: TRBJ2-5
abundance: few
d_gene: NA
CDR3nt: TGCGCCAGCAGCCAAGATCGGAGGGGGGGAGAGACCCAGTACTTC
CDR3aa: CASSQDRRGGETQYF

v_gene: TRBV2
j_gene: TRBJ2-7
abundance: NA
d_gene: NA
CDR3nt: TGTGCCAGCACCCGGACACAAGGGTTCGGCGAGCAGTACTTC
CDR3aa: CASTRTQGFGEQYF

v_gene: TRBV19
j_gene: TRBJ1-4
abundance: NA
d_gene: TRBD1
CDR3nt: TGTGCCAGTAGTGTCAACAGGGGGCCCCTAGCAACTAATGAAAAACTGTTTTTT
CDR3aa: CASSVNRGPLATNEKLFF

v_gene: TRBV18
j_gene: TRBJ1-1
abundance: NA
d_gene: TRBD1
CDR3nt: TGTGCCAGCTCACCAGATCAGGACAGGAGCTTCACTGAAGCTTTCTTT
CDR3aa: CASSPDQDRSFTEAFF

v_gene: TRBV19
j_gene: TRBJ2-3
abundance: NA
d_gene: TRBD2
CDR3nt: TGTGCCAGTAGTATGGTGACTAGCGGGGGGGGTGGCACAGATACGCAGTATTTT
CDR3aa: CASSMVTSGGGGTDTQYF

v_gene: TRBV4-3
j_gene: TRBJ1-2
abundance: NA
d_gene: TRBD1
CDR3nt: TGCGCCAGCAGCCAAGGTCCAGTAACAGGGGGCCAAGGCTACACCTTC
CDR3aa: CASSQGPVTGGQGYTF

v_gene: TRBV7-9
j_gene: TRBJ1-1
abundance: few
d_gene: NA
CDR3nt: TGTGCCAGCAGCTTAAACTCTGAAGCTTTCTTT
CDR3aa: CASSLNSEAFF

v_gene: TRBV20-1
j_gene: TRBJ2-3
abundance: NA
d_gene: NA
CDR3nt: TGCAGTGCTAGGGAGCGAAATACGCAGTATTTT
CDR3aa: CSARERNTQYF

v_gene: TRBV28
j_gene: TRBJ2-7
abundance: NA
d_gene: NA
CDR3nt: TGTGCCAGCAAGCAGACGGCGGCATACGAGCAGTACTTC
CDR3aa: CASKQTAAYEQYF

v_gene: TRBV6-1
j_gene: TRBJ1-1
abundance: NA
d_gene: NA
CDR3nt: TGTGCCAGCAGTGAAGCTGTGTGGTTGACAGGTAACACTGAAGCTTTCTTT
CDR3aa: CASSEAVWLTGNTEAFF

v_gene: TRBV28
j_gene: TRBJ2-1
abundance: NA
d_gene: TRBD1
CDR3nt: TGTGCCAGCAGCCTTCACAGGGGCGGCGACAATGAGCAGTTCTTC
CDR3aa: CASSLHRGGDNEQFF

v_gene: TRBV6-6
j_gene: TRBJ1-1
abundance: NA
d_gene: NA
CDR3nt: TGTGCCAGCAGTTTGACAGGCTGGACTGAAGCTTTCTTT
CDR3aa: CASSLTGWTEAFF

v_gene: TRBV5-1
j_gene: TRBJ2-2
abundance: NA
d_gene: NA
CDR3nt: TGCGCCAGCAGCTTGGCCGGTTCGAACACCGGGGAGCTGTTTTTT
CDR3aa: CASSLAGSNTGELFF

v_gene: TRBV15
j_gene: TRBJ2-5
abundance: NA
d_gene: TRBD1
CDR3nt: TGTGCCACCAGCAGTGGGGGACAGGATACACGGTACTTC
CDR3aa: CATSSGGQDTRYF

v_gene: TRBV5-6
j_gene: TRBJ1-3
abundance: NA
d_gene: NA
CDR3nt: TGTGCCAGCAGCCTTTCGGGAGAGTCTGGAAACACCATATATTTT
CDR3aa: CASSLSGESGNTIYF

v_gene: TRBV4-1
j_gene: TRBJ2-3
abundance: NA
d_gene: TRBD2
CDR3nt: TGCGCCAGCAGCCAAGATGGGGGACTAGCGGGGGTCGACCCCTTAAGCACAGATACGCAGTATTTT
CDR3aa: CASSQDGGLAGVDPLSTDTQYF

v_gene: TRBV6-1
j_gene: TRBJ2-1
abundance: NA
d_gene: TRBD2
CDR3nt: TGTGCCAGCAGTGAAGGGGTGCGGGGGGCATACAATGAGCAGTTCTTC
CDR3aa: CASSEGVRGAYNEQFF